This T cell receptor beta chain was obtained from a study of cytomegalovirus exposure and HLA in healthy donors. PCR used 60 Vbeta primers and 13 Jbeta primers. Clones were read by immunoSEQ multiplex PCR, and TCRdb kept only the in-frame ones, dropping some. The repertoire consists of around 150,000 clones, with roughly four fifths occurring once and the leading ten covering 0.95% to 1%. Study-level points and caveats: Accurate predictions that matched the HLA-A and HLA-B alleles of most subjects were reportedly made from TCR beta sequences. No immune exposure information besides CMV serostatus was available.

This clone was seen a single time. The antigen is unknown. V was clipped by 4 bases and J by 7 bases, with 11 bases between them. The CDR3 loop spans 13 amino acids. Germline assignment: CDR1 SNHLY and CDR2 FYNNEI. V is TRBV2 and J is TRBJ2-1; weak D call: TRBD2 (5 bases). The clonotype was recovered from a girl aged 2-9 years in good health and CMV-seropositive. Sequencing used PBMCs. For the CDR3, the DNA is TGTGCCAGCAGTGGTCTAGCTTTAAATGAGCAGTTCTTC. This gives the protein CASSGLALNEQFF.